This entry describes one T cell receptor beta chain. The antigen remains undetermined. This sample also contains other DNA sequences that code for the same CDR3. One heparinised blood draw, averaging about 116 mL, came from each donor. Each sorted population was over 95% pure. Every isolated RNA sample was fully reverse transcribed, so sequencing captured expressed TCRB transcripts. The data were produced by immunoSEQ multiplex PCR, yet TCRdb's version contains in-frame clones alone and is incomplete. The sample has over 300,000 clones; 9.3% are singletons. Germline V gene lookup returns CDR1 KGHSH and CDR2 LQKENI. Trimming shortened V by 3 bases and J by 3 bases, and 8 bases separated the two germline ends. The CDR3 is 13 residues long. The data belong to a study of beta chain features in type 1 diabetes. Overall study results and limits: Whether TCRB rearrangement is influenced by HLA type was left unresolved in this analysis. A moderate, significant TCRB CDR3 shortening appeared in type 1 diabetes across four CD4+ subsets. When VDJ junctions were examined, type 1 diabetes patients showed fewer insertions and more deletions.

The genes are TRBV18 and TRBJ2-5; TRBD1 is a possible D gene (5 bases). Sequenced input: central memory CD4+ T cells from blood. The TCR comes from a man under 40 with type 1 diabetes. CDR3 bases: TGTGCCAGCTCACCTGGCAGGGAAGAGACCCAGTACTTC. Translated: CASSPGREETQYF.